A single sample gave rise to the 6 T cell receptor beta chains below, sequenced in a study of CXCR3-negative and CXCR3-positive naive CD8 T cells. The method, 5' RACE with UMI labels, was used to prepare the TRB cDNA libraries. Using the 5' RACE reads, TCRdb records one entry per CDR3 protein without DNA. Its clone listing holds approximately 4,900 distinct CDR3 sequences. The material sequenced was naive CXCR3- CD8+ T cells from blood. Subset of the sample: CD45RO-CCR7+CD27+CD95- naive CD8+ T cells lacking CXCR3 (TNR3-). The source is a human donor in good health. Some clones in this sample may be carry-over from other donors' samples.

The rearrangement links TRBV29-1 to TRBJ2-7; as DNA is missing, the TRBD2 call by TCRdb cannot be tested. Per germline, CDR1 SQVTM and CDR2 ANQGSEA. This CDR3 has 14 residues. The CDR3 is CSVGGSGFSYEQYF.

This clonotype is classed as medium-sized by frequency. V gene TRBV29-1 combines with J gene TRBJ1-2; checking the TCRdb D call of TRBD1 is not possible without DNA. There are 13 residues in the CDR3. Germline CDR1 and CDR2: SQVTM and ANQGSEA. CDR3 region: CSVEGQGAKGYTF. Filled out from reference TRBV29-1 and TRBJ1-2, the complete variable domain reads SAVISQKPSRDICQRGTSLTIQCQVDSQVTMMFWYRQQPGQSLTLIATANQGSEATYESGFVIDKFPISRPNLTFSTLTVSNMSPEDSSIYLCSVEGQGAKGYTFGSGTRLTVV.

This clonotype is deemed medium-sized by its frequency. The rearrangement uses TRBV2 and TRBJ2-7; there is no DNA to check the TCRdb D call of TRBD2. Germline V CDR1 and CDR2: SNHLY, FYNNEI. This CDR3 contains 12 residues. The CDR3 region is CASSLPTYEQYF.

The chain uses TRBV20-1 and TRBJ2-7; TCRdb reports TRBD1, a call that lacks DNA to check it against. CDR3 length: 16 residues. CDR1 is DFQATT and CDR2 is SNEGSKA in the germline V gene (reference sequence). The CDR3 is CSARDGQGRTTYEQYF.

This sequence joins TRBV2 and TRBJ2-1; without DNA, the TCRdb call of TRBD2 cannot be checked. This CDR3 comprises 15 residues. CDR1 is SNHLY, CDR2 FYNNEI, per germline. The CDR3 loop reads CASSRSSGSYNEQFF.

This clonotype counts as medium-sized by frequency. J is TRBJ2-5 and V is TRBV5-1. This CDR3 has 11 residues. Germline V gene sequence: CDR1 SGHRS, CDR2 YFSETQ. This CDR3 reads CASSFGETQYF.